This TCR beta chain was obtained from a study of a mutant IDH1 vaccine in newly diagnosed glioma. Noted time point: week 47, end of study. Each vaccine dose was 300 ug of mutant IDH1 20-mer peptide, with topical imiquimod. This clone was counted only a few times. What it binds is not known. Libraries were prepared by immunoSEQ multiplex PCR; TCRdb keeps only in-frame clonotypes and omits some of them. The sample lists 77,000 or so clones, around four fifths occurring once. CDR1 GTSNPN and CDR2 SVGIG come from the germline V gene (reference sequence). V gave up 8 bases and J gave up 0 bases, with 11 bases separating them. CDR3 length: 14 residues.

This TCR derives from a man aged 40-49 years with glioma. The chain uses TRBV30 and TRBJ2-6; D gene uncertain. Sequencing used PBMCs, obtained from a glioma patient whose treatment included an IDH1 peptide vaccine. The CDR3 DNA reads as TGTGCCCGAAAAAGTGACTCTGGGGCCAACGTCCTGACTTTC. Encoded protein: CARKSDSGANVLTF.